This T cell receptor beta chain was captured in a study of cytomegalovirus exposure and HLA in healthy donors. Per the germline V gene, CDR1 is KGHSH and CDR2 is LQKENI. This CDR3 comprises 16 residues. Trimming removed 3 bases from V and 3 bases from J, with 18 bases in between. This PCR relied on a set of 60 Vbeta primers and 13 Jbeta primers. The method was immunoSEQ multiplex PCR; TCRdb's version includes in-frame clones alone and lacks a portion of them. The table includes about 120,000 clones, around 80% detected once. The clonotype comes from a human donor in good health. The sample was PBMCs. The chain links TRBV18 to TRBJ2-7, with D possibly matching TRBD1 (6 bases). In DNA form, the CDR3 reads TGTGCCAGCTCACCCCCGGGTCAGGGGCCCAACTACGAGCAGTACTTC. Its translation: CASSPPGQGPNYEQYF.